This T cell receptor beta chain was recovered during a study of T cells in Graves' hyperthyroidism and ophthalmopathy. In the study overall: Specimen type is peripheral blood, collected at initial diagnosis prior to any treatment.

The study left out patients who had uncontrolled infection, other autoimmune disease, pregnancy or lactation. RNA transcripts gave rise to amplified TCR beta CDR3 regions. An initial round of RT-PCR targeting the TCR CDR3 relied on the HTBI primer set. TCRdb reprocessed the multiplex PCR reads with MiXCR, giving one entry per CDR3 protein. The sample yields approximately 400,000 distinct CDR3 sequences, about 18% seen once. This clonotype came up many times. Germline CDR1 and CDR2: ENHRY and SYGVKD. The CDR3 runs 16 residues. V was clipped by 6 bases and J by 3 bases, with 20 bases between them. The receptor's source is a man between 18 and 35 years old with Graves' ophthalmopathy. The chain links TRBV10-3 to TRBJ1-2; TRBD1 might be the D (6 bases). Material for sequencing was blood. CDR3 loop: CAISGGQGSLDYGYTF. As DNA, the CDR3 is TGTGCCATCAGCGGGGGGCAGGGGTCGTTGGACTATGGCTACACCTTC.